The T cell receptor (beta chain) described here comes from a study of blood T cell repertoires in COVID-19. The wider study: T cells, B-cell-depleted T cells, or PBMCs provided the cDNA or gDNA that served as material.

The germline gives CDR1 LNHDA, CDR2 SQIVND (reference sequence). After removal of 3 bases from V and 5 bases from J, the junction contained 3 bases not matched to a gene. This CDR3 region has 13 residues. Repertoires were generated with immunoSEQ multiplex PCR, while TCRdb's copy carries only in-frame clones and drops some. Here the sample spans about 260,000 clones, roughly 83% being singletons. Sequencing was done on a sample of PBMCs or T cells enriched from blood (not recorded which). This receptor was taken from a woman aged 45-65 years who had recovered from COVID-19. V gene TRBV19 combines with J gene TRBJ2-7; 8 bases fit TRBD2. The CDR3 loop reads CASSIGSGNEQYF. As DNA, the CDR3 is TGTGCCAGTAGTATCGGTAGCGGGAACGAGCAGTACTTC.